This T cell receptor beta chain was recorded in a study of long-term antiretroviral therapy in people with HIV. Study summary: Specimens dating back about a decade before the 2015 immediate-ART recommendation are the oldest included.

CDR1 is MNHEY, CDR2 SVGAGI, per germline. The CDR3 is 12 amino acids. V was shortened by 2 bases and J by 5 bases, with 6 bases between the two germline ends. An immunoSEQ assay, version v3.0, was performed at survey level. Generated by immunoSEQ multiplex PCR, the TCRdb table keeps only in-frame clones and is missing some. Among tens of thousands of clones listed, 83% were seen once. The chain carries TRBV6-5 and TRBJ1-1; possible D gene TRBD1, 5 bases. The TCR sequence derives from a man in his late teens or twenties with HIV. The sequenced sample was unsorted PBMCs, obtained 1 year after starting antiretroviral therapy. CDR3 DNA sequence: TGTGCCAGCAGTTACGGGGGTACTGAAGCTTTCTTT. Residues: CASSYGGTEAFF.